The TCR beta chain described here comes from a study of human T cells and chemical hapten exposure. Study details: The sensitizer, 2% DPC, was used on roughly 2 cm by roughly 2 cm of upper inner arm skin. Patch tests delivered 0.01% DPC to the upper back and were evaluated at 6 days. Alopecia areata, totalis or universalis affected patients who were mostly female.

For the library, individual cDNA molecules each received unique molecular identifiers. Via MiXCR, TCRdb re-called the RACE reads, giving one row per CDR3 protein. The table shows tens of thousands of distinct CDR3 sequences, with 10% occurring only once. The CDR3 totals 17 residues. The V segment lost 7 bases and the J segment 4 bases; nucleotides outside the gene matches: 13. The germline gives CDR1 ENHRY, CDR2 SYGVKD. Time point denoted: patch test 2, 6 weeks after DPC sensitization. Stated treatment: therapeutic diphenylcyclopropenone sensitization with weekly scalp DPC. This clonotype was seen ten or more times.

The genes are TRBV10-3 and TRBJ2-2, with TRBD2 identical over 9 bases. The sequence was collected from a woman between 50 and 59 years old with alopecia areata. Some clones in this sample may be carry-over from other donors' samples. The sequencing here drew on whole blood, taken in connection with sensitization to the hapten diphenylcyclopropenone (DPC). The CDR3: CAITPDRRLAVTGELFF. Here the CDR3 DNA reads TGTGCCATCACTCCGGACAGAAGACTAGCGGTCACCGGGGAGCTGTTTTTT.